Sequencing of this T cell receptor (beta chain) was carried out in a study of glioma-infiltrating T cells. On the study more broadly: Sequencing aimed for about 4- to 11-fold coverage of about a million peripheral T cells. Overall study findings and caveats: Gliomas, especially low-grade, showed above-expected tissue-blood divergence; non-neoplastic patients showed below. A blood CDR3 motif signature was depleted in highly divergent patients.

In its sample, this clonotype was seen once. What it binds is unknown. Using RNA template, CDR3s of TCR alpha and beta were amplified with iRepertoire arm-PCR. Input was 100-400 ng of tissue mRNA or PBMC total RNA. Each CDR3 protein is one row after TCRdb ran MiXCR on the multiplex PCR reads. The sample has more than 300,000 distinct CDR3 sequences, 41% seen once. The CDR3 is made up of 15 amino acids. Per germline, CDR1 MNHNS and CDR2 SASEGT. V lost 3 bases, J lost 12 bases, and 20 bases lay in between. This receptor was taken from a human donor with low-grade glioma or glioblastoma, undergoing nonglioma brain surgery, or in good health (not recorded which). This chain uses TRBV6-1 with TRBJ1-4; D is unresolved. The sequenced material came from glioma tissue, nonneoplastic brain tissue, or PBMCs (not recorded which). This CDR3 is CASSDLTATNEELFF. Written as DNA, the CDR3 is TGTGCCAGCAGTGATCTGACCGCAACTAACGAAGAACTGTTTTTT.